Sequencing of this T cell receptor beta chain was carried out in a study of shared clonotypes between healthy human individuals. This clone was picked up a small number of times. The germline V gene encodes CDR1 SEHNR and CDR2 FQNEAQ (reference sequence). V gave up 5 bases and J gave up 4 bases, with 21 bases separating them. The CDR3 spans 16 residues. Unsorted samples, those not sorted, used roughly 99 million PBMCs for genomic DNA. In replicate PCRs of unsorted PBMC, 250 to 350 ng DNA, about 30,000 T cell genomes, was used. Repertoires were generated with immunoSEQ multiplex PCR, while TCRdb's copy carries only in-frame clones and drops some. The sample contains about 490,000 clones, around three quarters of which appear only once.

This sequence joins TRBV7-9 and TRBJ2-7; D possibly uses TRBD1 or TRBD2 (5 bases each). The TCR was taken from a woman aged 40 to 50 in good health. Some clones in this sample may be carry-over from other donors' samples. The sequenced material came from PBMCs. The CDR3 sequence: CASSRPPSGPGYEQYF. DNA for the CDR3: TGTGCCAGCAGCCGACCCCCTTCGGGGCCGGGTTACGAGCAGTACTTC.